This T cell receptor beta chain was recovered during a study of T-cell memory formation after mild COVID-19. A word on this clonotype: Its specificity is unknown.

Each CDR3 protein gets one entry after TCRdb re-called the 5' RACE reads with MiXCR. Seen here are approximately 300,000 distinct CDR3 sequences, 15% to 20% observed once, and the top ten hold approximately 20%. Looked up from germline, CDR1 is MNHEY and CDR2 is SMNVEV (reference sequence). Trimming pared 1 base from V and 0 bases from J, leaving 22 bases between. The CDR3 loop spans 21 amino acids. Whole-study results and caveats: Second-wave clones reaching peak frequency on day 37 lacked confirmed SARS-CoV-2 specificity.

The sequencing sample was made of PBMCs or a T cell subset sorted from them (not recorded which). This receptor was identified in a man between 18 and 29 years old who had mild COVID-19 (a few samples of this study predate the infection). Cell type and time point are not known. V is TRBV27 and J is TRBJ1-6; possibly TRBD1 for D (5 bases). The CDR3 nucleotides are TGTGCCAGCAGTTTATTGCCGGTGCCGGGGGACCCAAGCTCCTATAATTCACCCCTCCACTTT. Translation: CASSLLPVPGDPSSYNSPLHF.